This T cell receptor (beta chain) came from a study of shared clonotypes between healthy human individuals. Naive CD8 cells, CD45RO-negative and positively selected for CCR7, excluded terminally differentiated effector memory CD45RA+ cells. TCRdb keeps only in-frame clones here, not all; method: immunoSEQ multiplex PCR. Counted here are some 2 million clones, about 95% occurring once; the ten biggest clones make up around 1.1%. Sequenced input: naive CD8+ T cells sorted from blood. This TCR derives from a young man in good health.

CDR3 region: CASSLVGQGGYEQFF. DNA for the CDR3: TGTGCCAGCAGCTTGGTGGGACAGGGGGGGTATGAGCAGTTCTTC. V usage is TRBV5-6 and J usage is TRBJ2-1; 11 bases match TRBD1. The V gene end was trimmed by 0 bases and the J gene end by 8 bases; junction bases not matched to a gene: 4. The CDR3 has 15 residues. Germline V gene data show CDR1 as SGHDT and CDR2 as YYEEEE.